A single sample is the source of the 30 T cell receptor beta chains below, sequenced in a study of OX40 agonist ivuxolimab in advanced cancers. Data came from immunoSEQ multiplex PCR; TCRdb stores just in-frame clones and leaves some out. The data show some 100,000 clones, roughly 94% seen once. The source material was CD4+ or CD8+ T cells sorted from blood, sampled in a trial of the OX40 agonist ivuxolimab. The receptors derive from an adult with an advanced solid tumor such as melanoma, head and neck, liver or kidney cancer.

The chain is built from TRBV19 and TRBJ2-2; the D call may be TRBD1 or TRBD2 (7 bases each). Germline CDR1 and CDR2: LNHDA and SQIVND (reference sequence). Trimming removed 3 bases from V and 6 bases from J, with 11 bases in between. CDR3 length: 14 amino acids. In nucleotides, the CDR3 is TGTGCCAGTAGTATCCAGGGGGGGGCCGGGGAGCTGTTTTTT. Translating gives CASSIQGGAGELFF.

The gene calls are TRBV7-3 and TRBJ2-7, with a weak D call TRBD2 (6 bases). The germline CDR1 and CDR2 sequences are SGHTA and FQGTGA. The CDR3 extends over 13 amino acids. Trimming cost V 8 bases and J 4 bases, with 15 bases left between them. CDR3 in amino acids: CASRQGGRYEQYF. The DNA for the CDR3 is TGTGCCAGCCGCCAGGGAGGTAGATACGAGCAGTACTTC.

The gene calls are TRBV7-9 and TRBJ2-7, with unresolved D. There are 13 residues in the CDR3. V was shortened by 1 base and J by 4 bases, with 8 bases between the two germline ends. Germline CDR1 SEHNR, CDR2 FQNEAQ (reference sequence). CDR3 amino acids: CASSLVLGYEQYF. The CDR3 nucleotides are TGTGCCAGCAGCTTAGTTTTAGGGTACGAGCAGTACTTC.

The chain combines TRBV29-1 with TRBJ1-1, with TRBD1 as a possible D gene (5 bases). With 4 bases removed from V and 5 bases from J, the gap between germline ends came to 11 bases. Germline CDR1 SQVTM, CDR2 ANQGSEA. The length of the CDR3 is 12 residues. This CDR3 reads CSVVQGGTEAFF. CDR3 DNA: TGCAGCGTTGTTCAGGGCGGAACTGAAGCTTTCTTT.

The V gene is TRBV7-9, the J gene TRBJ2-1; 9 nucleotides match TRBD2. Trimming at V came to 2 bases and at J to 4 bases, leaving 6 bases not matched to a gene. The CDR3 contains 16 residues. Germline V gene lookup returns CDR1 SEHNR and CDR2 FQNEAQ (reference sequence). CDR3 region: CASSLKAGGPYNEQFF. The CDR3 DNA reads TGTGCCAGCAGCTTAAAGGCGGGAGGGCCTTACAATGAGCAGTTCTTC.

This clone was seen only a few times. The chain recombines TRBV4-1 with TRBJ1-2; 7 positions match TRBD1. Trimming at V came to 1 base and at J to 2 bases, leaving 1 base not matched to a gene. The CDR3 consists of 14 residues. Germline V gives CDR1 MGHRA, CDR2 YSYEKL. CDR3 sequence (DNA): TGCGCCAGCAGCCAAGTGACAGGGAACTATGGCTACACCTTC. Protein: CASSQVTGNYGYTF.

V usage is TRBV6-5 and J usage is TRBJ1-5, with D uncertain. Germline V lookup: CDR1 MNHEY, CDR2 SVGAGI. The CDR3 length is 15 residues. V shed 4 bases and J shed 0 bases, with 10 bases lying between them. CDR3 amino acids: CASSSMAYSNQPQHF. For the CDR3, the DNA is TGTGCCAGCAGTTCGATGGCATATAGCAATCAGCCCCAGCATTTT.

This chain uses TRBV2 with TRBJ1-4; D gene uncertain. Germline loops: CDR1 SNHLY, CDR2 FYNNEI. CDR3 length: 13 residues. V gave up 4 bases and J gave up 1 base, with 4 bases separating them. The CDR3 nucleotides read TGTGCCAGCAGTGGGGGAACTAATGAAAAACTGTTTTTT. The encoded protein is CASSGGTNEKLFF. The complete variable domain, with remaining parts taken from reference TRBV2 and TRBJ1-4, reads EPEVTQTPSHQVTQMGQEVILRCVPISNHLYFYWYRQILGQKVEFLVSFYNNEISEKSEIFDDQFSVERPDGSNFTLKIRSTKLEDSAMYFCASSGGTNEKLFFGSGTQLSVL.

The chain combines TRBV5-1 with TRBJ2-1; D possibly matches TRBD1 or TRBD2 (5 bases each). The V gene's germline CDR1 is SGHRS and CDR2 YFSETQ. The CDR3 runs to 12 residues. Trimming pared 0 bases from V and 9 bases from J, leaving 7 bases between. Here the CDR3 DNA reads TGCGCCAGCAGCTTGGTTGGGGGTGAGCAGTTCTTC. Its protein product is CASSLVGGEQFF.

This chain joins TRBV29-1 and TRBJ2-4; possibly TRBD1 for D (6 bases). The germline V and J ends were trimmed by 3 bases and 8 bases, with 14 bases remaining between them. CDR3 length: 13 amino acids. The V gene's germline CDR1 is SQVTM and CDR2 ANQGSEA. This CDR3 reads CSVEAGVKDIQYF. CDR3 in DNA: TGCAGCGTTGAGGCAGGGGTGAAGGACATTCAGTACTTC.

This CDR3 is CASSSDRDWGFYGYTF. CDR3 nucleotide sequence: TGTGCCAGCAGTTCAGACAGAGACTGGGGCTTCTATGGCTACACCTTC. This rearrangement joins TRBV6-5 to TRBJ1-2, with D possibly matching TRBD1 (5 bases). The CDR3 totals 16 residues. V was shortened by 4 bases and J by 4 bases, with 19 bases between the two germline ends. CDR1 and CDR2 from the germline V gene are MNHEY and SVGAGI.

This clone was counted only a few times. The chain couples TRBV27 to TRBJ1-2; tentatively, D is TRBD1 (6 bases). Per the germline V gene, CDR1 is MNHEY and CDR2 is SMNVEV (reference sequence). V was trimmed by 5 bases and J by 6 bases, leaving 13 bases between them. The CDR3 is 13 residues long. The CDR3 reads CASSLRGGDGYTF. CDR3 nucleotides: TGTGCCAGCAGTCTACGAGGGGGGGATGGCTACACCTTC.

The chain uses TRBV11-2 and TRBJ2-5, with unresolved D. CDR1 and CDR2 (germline): SGHAT, FQNNGV. Between the trimmed V and J ends, which lost 1 base and 1 base, there was a span of 4 bases. CDR3 length equals 13 residues. Here the CDR3 DNA reads TGTGCCAGCAGCTTAGGCCTCCAAGAGACCCAGTACTTC. Protein: CASSLGLQETQYF. Full variable domain (missing parts from reference TRBV11-2 and TRBJ2-5): EAGVAQSPRYKIIEKRQSVAFWCNPISGHATLYWYQQILGQGPKLLIQFQNNGVVDDSQLPKDRFSAERLKGVDSTLKIQPAKLEDSAVYLCASSLGLQETQYFGPGTRLLVL.

The chain employs TRBV9 and TRBJ2-5, with 7 bases matching TRBD2. Trimming at V came to 4 bases and at J to 4 bases, leaving 10 bases not matched to a gene. Per the germline V gene, CDR1 is SGDLS and CDR2 is YYNGEE. This CDR3 comprises 15 residues. CDR3 protein: CASSPAGLSLETQYF. In DNA, the CDR3 is TGTGCCAGCAGCCCGGCGGGACTATCTCTAGAGACCCAGTACTTC. Full variable domain (rest looked up from reference TRBV9 and TRBJ2-5): DSGVTQTPKHLITATGQRVTLRCSPRSGDLSVYWYQQSLDQGLQFLIQYYNGEERAKGNILERFSAQQFPDLHSELNLSSLELGDSALYFCASSPAGLSLETQYFGPGTRLLVL.

This clone was detected only once. This sequence joins TRBV9 and TRBJ2-7; 10 bases are a match to TRBD2. There are 13 residues in the CDR3. CDR1 and CDR2 (germline): SGDLS, YYNGEE. After removal of 4 bases from V and 2 bases from J, the junction contained 0 bases not matched to a gene. CDR3 DNA: TGTGCCAGCAGCCTAGCGGGAGCCTACGAGCAGTACTTC. The encoded protein is CASSLAGAYEQYF. Filled out from reference TRBV9 and TRBJ2-7, the complete variable domain reads DSGVTQTPKHLITATGQRVTLRCSPRSGDLSVYWYQQSLDQGLQFLIQYYNGEERAKGNILERFSAQQFPDLHSELNLSSLELGDSALYFCASSLAGAYEQYFGPGTRLTVT.

This clone was detected a few times. The rearrangement links TRBV5-1 to TRBJ1-1, with 8 bases aligning to TRBD1. J was trimmed by 1 base and V by 4 bases; bases with no gene match: 9. This CDR3 contains 16 residues. The germline CDR1 and CDR2 sequences are SGHRS and YFSETQ. The CDR3 here is CASSPRQGRGNTEAFF. In DNA form, the CDR3 reads TGCGCCAGCAGCCCTCGACAGGGGAGGGGGAACACTGAAGCTTTCTTT.

The chain is built from TRBV4-3 and TRBJ1-1, with a possible D match to TRBD1 (6 bases). This CDR3 has 14 residues. CDR1 is LGHNA and CDR2 is YSLEER in the germline V gene. Trimming cost V 4 bases and J 6 bases, with 15 bases left between them. The CDR3 DNA reads TGCGCCAGCAGCCGTGGGGAGGGGGGCGCTGAAGCTTTCTTT. Translating gives CASSRGEGGAEAFF.

Only one count was recorded for this clone. The chain employs TRBV13 and TRBJ2-4; D is ambiguous. The CDR3 runs to 16 residues. V lost 4 bases and J lost 2, with 15 bases in between. Germline assignment: CDR1 PRHDT and CDR2 FYEKMQ (reference sequence). CDR3 sequence: CASSSSSQSTKNIQYF. Here the CDR3 DNA reads TGTGCCAGCAGCTCCTCTTCCCAGTCCACCAAAAACATTCAGTACTTC.

V is TRBV9 and J is TRBJ1-4; possibly TRBD1 for D (5 bases). CDR1 is SGDLS, CDR2 YYNGEE, per germline. V was clipped by 0 bases and J by 5 bases, with 11 bases between them. The CDR3 extends over 15 amino acids. CDR3 amino acids: CASSVGSGRNEKLFF. The DNA for the CDR3 is TGTGCCAGCAGCGTAGGATCAGGGAGGAATGAAAAACTGTTTTTT. Full variable domain (rest looked up from reference TRBV9 and TRBJ1-4): DSGVTQTPKHLITATGQRVTLRCSPRSGDLSVYWYQQSLDQGLQFLIQYYNGEERAKGNILERFSAQQFPDLHSELNLSSLELGDSALYFCASSVGSGRNEKLFFGSGTQLSVL.

The chain couples TRBV27 to TRBJ1-4; D might be TRBD1 (6 bases). The CDR3 consists of 15 residues. The germline V and J ends were trimmed by 3 bases and 3 bases, with 11 bases remaining between them. Germline lookup yields CDR1 MNHEY and CDR2 SMNVEV (reference sequence). CDR3 DNA sequence: TGTGCCAGCAGTTTCCGACAGGCTCCTAATGAAAAACTGTTTTTT. Its translation is CASSFRQAPNEKLFF.

V usage is TRBV25-1 and J usage is TRBJ2-5; weak D call: TRBD2 (5 bases). Trimming removed 3 bases at V and 7 bases at J, with 6 bases between. CDR1 is MGHDK, CDR2 SYGVNS, per germline. This CDR3 is built from 11 residues. For the CDR3, the DNA is TGTGCCAGCAGTGACGGGGTGACCCAGTACTTC. Translating it yields CASSDGVTQYF.

The rearrangement joins TRBV2 to TRBJ1-1, with TRBD1 as a possible D gene (6 bases). This CDR3 has 13 residues. The germline CDR1 and CDR2 sequences are SNHLY and FYNNEI. V lost 5 bases, J lost 4 bases, and 11 bases lay in between. CDR3 coding DNA: TGTGCCAGCAGTATCGGGGGCGGCACTGAAGCTTTCTTT. Amino acids: CASSIGGGTEAFF.

The chain carries TRBV27 and TRBJ2-7, with D perhaps being TRBD1 or TRBD2 (5 bases each). V dropped 5 bases and J dropped 1 base, with 15 bases sitting between them. The CDR3 is made up of 15 amino acids. Germline V CDR1 and CDR2: MNHEY, SMNVEV (reference sequence). DNA for the CDR3: TGTGCCAGCAGTCCCACCCGGGGACCGTCCTACGAGCAGTACTTC. Amino acid sequence: CASSPTRGPSYEQYF.

The chain carries TRBV19 and TRBJ1-1; D is unresolved. Per germline, CDR1 LNHDA and CDR2 SQIVND (reference sequence). This CDR3 comprises 11 residues. With 8 bases removed from V and 7 bases from J, the gap between germline ends came to 11 bases. The CDR3 is CASEGFGEAFF. The CDR3 DNA follows: TGTGCCAGTGAGGGTTTCGGTGAAGCTTTCTTT.

V gene TRBV7-2 combines with J gene TRBJ2-5; weak D call: TRBD1 (7 bases). Looked up from germline, CDR1 is SGHTA and CDR2 is FQGNSA. V lost 5 bases, J lost 4 bases, and 14 bases lay in between. The CDR3 extends over 14 amino acids. In nucleotides, the CDR3 is TGTGCCAGCAGCAGCCCAGGGGGGAGAGAGACCCAGTACTTC. Translation gives CASSSPGGRETQYF.

J is TRBJ2-1 and V is TRBV13, with a weak D call TRBD2 (5 bases). This CDR3 contains 13 residues. Germline values: CDR1 PRHDT, CDR2 FYEKMQ (reference sequence). Trimming removed 1 base at V and 9 bases at J, with 10 bases between. The CDR3 DNA reads TGTGCCAGCAGCTTAGAGCCCCGGGGTGAGCAGTTCTTC. Amino acids: CASSLEPRGEQFF.

CDR3 bases: TGCGCCAGCGCCCAGGGGGGAGAGACCCAGTACTTC. This codes for CASAQGGETQYF. The chain has TRBV5-1 and TRBJ2-5; tentatively, D is TRBD1 (7 bases). This CDR3 contains 12 residues. Trimming stripped 7 bases from V and 4 bases from J, with 11 bases between. Germline V gives CDR1 SGHRS, CDR2 YFSETQ.

V is TRBV7-2 and J is TRBJ1-2; TRBD1 aligns across 9 bases. Germline loops: CDR1 SGHTA, CDR2 FQGNSA. CDR3 size: 16 residues. V lost 3 bases and J lost 5; bases outside the gene matches: 10. The CDR3 protein is CASSLRPYRGQYGYTF. CDR3 sequence (DNA): TGTGCCAGCAGCTTGAGACCTTACAGGGGGCAATATGGCTACACCTTC.

The chain combines TRBV28 with TRBJ1-4, with D unresolved. Trimming shortened V by 2 bases and J by 0 bases, and 7 bases separated the two germline ends. This CDR3 contains 15 residues. The germline V gene has CDR1 MDHEN and CDR2 SYDVKM. The CDR3 DNA follows: TGTGCCAGCAGTTTACCAGTGGCAACTAATGAAAAACTGTTTTTT. Its protein product is CASSLPVATNEKLFF.

V usage is TRBV15 and J usage is TRBJ2-3; 8 bases map to TRBD2. V shed 1 base and J 2 bases; nucleotides not matched to a gene: 5. This CDR3 comprises 16 residues. From germline, CDR1 is LNHNV and CDR2 YYDKDF (reference sequence). The CDR3 DNA is TGTGCCACCAGCAGAGTAGGAGCGGGAGTCACAGATACGCAGTATTTT. Residues: CATSRVGAGVTDTQYF.